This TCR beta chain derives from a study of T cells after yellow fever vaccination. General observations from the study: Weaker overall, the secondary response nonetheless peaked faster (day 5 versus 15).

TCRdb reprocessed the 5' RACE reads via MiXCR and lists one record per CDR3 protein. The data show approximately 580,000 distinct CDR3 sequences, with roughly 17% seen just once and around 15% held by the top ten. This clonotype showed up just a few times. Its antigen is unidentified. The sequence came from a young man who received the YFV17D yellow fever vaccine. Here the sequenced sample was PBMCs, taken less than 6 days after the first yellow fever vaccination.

CDR3 residues: CASSLLGNEKLFF. DNA for the CDR3: TGTGCCAGCAGTCTACTGGGCAATGAAAAACTGTTTTTT. The chain joins TRBV28 to TRBJ1-4; D not resolved. The CDR3 spans 13 residues. CDR1 and CDR2 (germline): MDHEN, SYDVKM. Trimming left V 5 bases short and J 5 bases short, with 9 bases between. Full variable domain (outside the CDR3, taken from reference TRBV28 and TRBJ1-4): DVKVTQSSRYLVKRTGEKVFLECVQDMDHENMFWYRQDPGLGLRLIYFSYDVKMKEKGDIPEGYSVSREKKERFSLILESASTNQTSMYLCASSLLGNEKLFFGSGTQLSVL.